The rows below give T cell receptor beta chains drawn from one sample of a study of control samples from healthy donors and cancer patients. The table came from immunoSEQ multiplex PCR; TCRdb's copy has only in-frame clones and leaves some out. The sample shows about 130,000 clones, roughly 87% of them seen only once. Specimen: blood. Receptor source: a man between 18 and 29 years old in good health. CDR3s include the opening cysteine and the closing phenylalanine or tryptophan. D genes are given only for firm matches. Only some rows state a clone size, as once, few, many or a class for expanded clones.

J | V | size | D | CDR3 | DNA
TRBJ2-3 | TRBV9 | . | . | CASSEDTQYF | TGTGCCAGCAGCGAAGATACGCAGTATTTT
TRBJ1-2 | TRBV18 | . | . | CASSPSKQSKGYTF | TGTGCCAGCTCACCCTCTAAGCAAAGTAAGGGCTACACCTTC
TRBJ1-2 | TRBV28 | . | . | CASSSDSPPGYTF | TGTGCCAGCAGTTCGGATTCTCCCCCTGGCTACACCTTC
TRBJ1-2 | TRBV18 | few | TRBD1 | CASSPGQGQRYGYTF | TGTGCCAGCTCACCGGGACAGGGACAGCGCTATGGCTACACCTTC
TRBJ1-2 | TRBV28 | . | . | CASRPGGGGNYGYTF | TGTGCCAGCAGGCCAGGAGGGGGTGGTAACTATGGCTACACCTTC
TRBJ1-2 | TRBV4-3 | . | . | CASSQELGRFYGYTF | TGCGCCAGCAGCCAGGAACTAGGACGGTTCTATGGCTACACCTTC
TRBJ1-5 | TRBV19 | . | . | CASSIDVGGGYNQPQHF | TGTGCCAGTAGTATAGATGTCGGTGGCGGGTACAATCAGCCCCAGCATTTT
TRBJ2-6 | TRBV9 | . | . | CASSARDRPPGANVLTF | TGTGCCAGCAGCGCCCGGGACCGCCCCCCTGGGGCCAACGTCCTGACTTTC
TRBJ2-3 | TRBV10-1 | . | . | CASGQGSTDTQYF | TGCGCCAGCGGCCAGGGAAGCACAGATACGCAGTATTTT
TRBJ1-1 | TRBV5-1 | . | . | CASHTGMNTEAFF | TGCGCCAGCCACACAGGTATGAACACTGAAGCTTTCTTT
TRBJ2-7 | TRBV7-6 | . | . | CASSSSKGTPPVQIRYEQYF | TGTGCCAGCAGTTCATCAAAGGGGACCCCGCCCGTTCAAATACGCTACGAGCAGTACTTC
TRBJ1-6 | TRBV3-1/TRBV3-2 | . | . | CASSQESESYNSPLHF | TGTGCCAGCAGCCAAGAATCAGAGTCCTATAATTCACCCCTCCACTTT
TRBJ1-2 | TRBV20-1 | . | . | CSAFDLHGYTF | TGCAGTGCTTTCGACTTGCATGGCTACACCTTC
TRBJ2-5 | TRBV6-5 | . | . | CASSSGGGGQYF | TGTGCCAGCAGTTCGGGTGGCGGTGGCCAGTACTTC
TRBJ1-3 | TRBV25-1 | . | . | CASSEYPRVGNTIYF | TGTGCCAGCAGTGAATACCCTCGCGTGGGAAACACCATATATTTT
TRBJ1-4 | TRBV28 | . | . | CASLRAGDEKLFF | TGTGCCAGCCTCCGGGCGGGGGATGAAAAACTGTTTTTT
TRBJ2-3 | TRBV7-8 | . | TRBD1 | CASSFPGTGGYQDTQYF | TGTGCCAGCAGCTTTCCCGGGACAGGGGGTTATCAAGATACGCAGTATTTT
TRBJ1-1 | TRBV10-1 | . | TRBD1 | CASSGQGRNTEAFF | TGCGCCAGCAGTGGACAGGGAAGAAACACTGAAGCTTTCTTT
TRBJ2-5 | TRBV30 | . | TRBD1 | CAWSGGRQETQYF | TGTGCCTGGTCAGGGGGCAGGCAAGAGACCCAGTACTTC
TRBJ2-1 | TRBV6-5 | few | . | CASSYAAEQFF | TGTGCCAGCAGTTACGCGGCAGAGCAGTTCTTC
TRBJ2-2 | TRBV30 | . | . | CAWTLWGRLTGELFF | TGTGCCTGGACCTTGTGGGGGCGCTTGACCGGGGAGCTGTTTTTT
TRBJ1-6 | TRBV11-2 | . | . | CASSLGGENSPLHF | TGTGCCAGCAGCCTCGGGGGAGAAAATTCACCCCTCCACTTT
TRBJ2-7 | TRBV6-5 | . | . | CASRPRAKGLEQYF | TGTGCCAGCAGACCACGGGCCAAGGGGCTCGAGCAGTACTTC
TRBJ1-2 | TRBV30 | . | . | CAWSGPYGYTF | TGTGCCTGGAGTGGGCCCTATGGCTACACCTTC
TRBJ2-2 | TRBV10-3 | . | TRBD2 | CATLAGNTGELFF | TGTGCCACACTAGCGGGGAACACCGGGGAGCTGTTTTTT
TRBJ1-2 | TRBV4-1 | . | TRBD1 | CASSQRGTGDGYTF | TGCGCCAGCAGCCAAAGAGGGACAGGGGATGGCTACACCTTC
TRBJ2-7 | TRBV3-1/TRBV3-2 | . | . | CASSHPRDEQYF | TGTGCCAGCAGCCACCCGAGGGACGAGCAGTACTTC
TRBJ2-7 | TRBV28 | . | TRBD1 | CASSPPRTGGVEQYF | TGTGCCAGCAGTCCCCCCCGGACAGGGGGTGTCGAGCAGTACTTC
TRBJ2-7 | TRBV5-4 | . | . | CASSLPGTLYEQYF | TGTGCCAGCAGCCTCCCCGGGACCCTTTACGAGCAGTACTTC
TRBJ1-3 | TRBV15 | few | . | CATSRDRRQHYSGNTIYF | TGTGCCACCAGCAGAGATCGTCGACAGCACTACTCTGGAAACACCATATATTTT
TRBJ2-1 | TRBV19 | . | TRBD2 | CASKGAGLAFEQFF | TGTGCCAGCAAAGGGGCGGGACTAGCATTTGAGCAGTTCTTC
TRBJ2-7 | TRBV4-3 | . | TRBD2 | CASSQEGTSTYEQYF | TGCGCCAGCAGCCAAGAAGGGACTAGTACCTACGAGCAGTACTTC
TRBJ1-1 | TRBV19 | . | TRBD1 | CASSTPQGATEAFF | TGTGCCAGTAGTACCCCCCAGGGGGCCACTGAAGCTTTCTTT
TRBJ1-1 | TRBV11-2 | once | . | CASSPQPTLDTEAFF | TGTGCCAGCAGCCCCCAGCCGACCCTTGACACTGAAGCTTTCTTT
TRBJ2-3 | TRBV2 | . | . | CASSDLQSSTDTQYF | TGTGCCAGCAGTGATCTGCAGTCTAGCACAGATACGCAGTATTTT
TRBJ2-7 | TRBV5-1 | . | . | CASSLYGSPREQYF | TGCGCCAGCAGCTTGTACGGCTCACCTCGCGAGCAGTACTTC
TRBJ1-1 | TRBV7-2 | . | . | CASSPVRTEAFF | TGTGCCAGCAGCCCGGTTCGCACTGAAGCTTTCTTT
TRBJ2-3 | TRBV6-4 | once | . | CASSDSQGTDTQYF | TGTGCCAGCAGTGACTCCCAGGGGACAGATACGCAGTATTTT
TRBJ2-2 | TRBV24-1 | . | . | CATSDLKRYAKGHAIPNTGELFF | TGTGCCACCAGTGATTTAAAGAGGTACGCTAAAGGACACGCTATTCCGAACACCGGGGAGCTGTTTTTT
TRBJ2-7 | TRBV19 | . | . | CASSAAGYPYEQYF | TGTGCCAGTAGTGCAGCCGGGTACCCCTACGAGCAGTACTTC
TRBJ2-5 | TRBV30 | . | TRBD1 | CAWGGGLTGVVGETQYF | TGTGCCTGGGGCGGAGGGTTGACAGGGGTAGTGGGAGAGACCCAGTACTTC
TRBJ2-5 | TRBV9 | . | TRBD2 | CASSLGPSGTEETQYF | TGTGCCAGCAGCCTGGGCCCTAGCGGGACCGAAGAGACCCAGTACTTC
TRBJ1-1 | TRBV23-1 | . | . | CASSQIRGARRAEAFF | TGCGCCAGCAGTCAGATCCGGGGGGCAAGAAGGGCTGAAGCTTTCTTT
TRBJ2-7 | TRBV11-2 | . | . | CASSVGRGYEQYF | TGTGCCAGCAGCGTGGGCAGGGGCTACGAGCAGTACTTC
TRBJ1-1 | TRBV6-2/TRBV6-3 | . | TRBD1 | CASSQTGLIANTEAFF | TGTGCCAGCAGCCAGACAGGGCTTATCGCGAACACTGAAGCTTTCTTT
TRBJ1-1 | TRBV29-1 | . | . | CSAGQPQSTEAFF | TGCAGCGCGGGACAACCCCAGAGCACTGAAGCTTTCTTT
TRBJ2-1 | TRBV18 | . | . | CASSLGTSSSYNEQFF | TGTGCCAGCTCACTAGGGACTTCCAGCTCCTACAATGAGCAGTTCTTC
TRBJ2-7 | TRBV25-1 | . | . | CASSHRDGSYEQYF | TGTGCCAGCAGTCACCGGGACGGATCCTACGAGCAGTACTTC
TRBJ2-7 | TRBV9 | . | TRBD1 | CASSARDRGSYEQYF | TGTGCCAGCAGCGCCCGGGACAGGGGATCCTACGAGCAGTACTTC